Each of the 24 T cell receptor beta chains below was sequenced from the same sample in a study of blood T cells in healthy people across ages. Combining a sample-barcoded 5' primer with a J-beta primer mix, a second PCR ran for about 6 to 12 cycles. Via MiXCR, TCRdb re-called the 5' RACE reads, giving one row per CDR3 protein. The profile covers 1.8 million or so distinct CDR3 sequences, with 35% to 50% appearing a single time and 23% taken by the ten largest. Sample: blood. The receptors come from a human donor in good health.

V usage is TRBV29-1 and J usage is TRBJ2-7; 9 positions agree with TRBD2. V was pared by 7 bases and J by 6 bases, with 4 bases of the junction left unmatched. The germline V gene encodes CDR1 SQVTM and CDR2 ANQGSEA. The CDR3 runs to 11 residues. CDR3 protein: CSGSGGPEQYF. CDR3 bases: TGCAGCGGTAGCGGGGGACCCGAGCAGTACTTC.

This chain links TRBV7-3 with TRBJ2-3; tentatively, D is TRBD1 (6 bases). The germline CDR1 and CDR2 sequences are SGHTA and FQGTGA. V was clipped by 2 bases and J by 2 bases, with 14 bases between them. CDR3 size: 16 residues. The CDR3, as DNA: TGTGCCAGCAGCTTAGACGGGACATGGCCCACAGATACGCAGTATTTT. Protein sequence: CASSLDGTWPTDTQYF.

The chain carries TRBV20-1 and TRBJ2-1, with TRBD2 matching 8 bases. Germline V gene sequence: CDR1 DFQATT, CDR2 SNEGSKA (reference sequence). The trim removed 6 bases at V and 0 bases at J, leaving 7 bases unmatched. The CDR3 has 15 amino acids. CDR3 protein: CSALRLALSYNEQFF. The CDR3 nucleotides are TGCAGTGCCCTACGACTAGCGCTCTCCTACAATGAGCAGTTCTTC.

As for this clonotype: A read error may account for a junction end that differs from germline. This chain joins TRBV5-1 and TRBJ1-2; maybe TRBD1 (6 bases). There are 13 residues in the CDR3. The germline gives CDR1 SGHRS, CDR2 YFSETQ. This CDR3 reads CASSAGQSYGCTF. The CDR3 coding sequence is TGCGCCAGCAGCGCCGGACAGTCCTATGGCTGCACCTTC.

The rearrangement joins TRBV7-2 to TRBJ2-1; 10 bases are a match to TRBD2. V trimming: 5 bases; J trimming: 8 bases; junction bases outside the gene matches: 12. Germline V gene data show CDR1 as SGHTA and CDR2 as FQGNSA. The CDR3 sequence is 16 residues long. The CDR3 region is CASSPQAGGPRDEQFF. The DNA of the CDR3 is TGTGCCAGCAGCCCTCAAGCGGGGGGGCCTAGGGATGAGCAGTTCTTC.

In this sample, this clonotype turned up once. The V and J genes are TRBV9 and TRBJ2-1; 7 positions match TRBD1. Germline CDR1 SGDLS, CDR2 YYNGEE. The V gene end was trimmed by 1 base and the J gene end by 5 bases; junction bases not matched to a gene: 6. CDR3 size: 15 residues. Here the CDR3 DNA reads TGTGCCAGCAGCGTAAAGGGGACAGTAGACAATGAGCAGTTCTTC. It yields the protein CASSVKGTVDNEQFF.

This clonotype showed up just once. A single base separates this from a much larger clone, so it may be a read error. The V call is TRBV20-1, the J call TRBJ2-4, with a possible D match to TRBD1 (6 bases). The CDR3 has 16 residues. Germline V gene data show CDR1 as DFQATT and CDR2 as SNEGSKA (reference sequence). Trimming shortened V by 1 base and J by 0 bases, and 13 bases separated the two germline ends. CDR3 nucleotide sequence: TGCAGTGCTAGAGCAAACAGGGCCCTAGCCAAAAACATTCAGTACTTC. Protein sequence: CSARANRALAKNIQYF.

The rearrangement uses TRBV4-3 and TRBJ1-2; perhaps TRBD1 as D (5 bases). Trimming stripped 3 bases from V and 6 bases from J, with 14 bases between. Germline V gives CDR1 LGHNA, CDR2 YSLEER. CDR3 length: 14 residues. CDR3 region: CASSHLLLGDGYTF. The CDR3 DNA follows: TGCGCCAGCAGCCATTTGCTATTAGGGGATGGCTACACCTTC.

This clonotype was counted between two and nine times. This sequence joins TRBV29-1 and TRBJ1-1; weak D call: TRBD1 (6 bases). With 7 bases removed from V and 6 bases from J, the gap between germline ends came to 12 bases. The CDR3 has 11 residues. Per the germline V gene, CDR1 is SQVTM and CDR2 is ANQGSEA. As DNA, the CDR3 is TGCAGCGGGACGACAGGTCCTGAAGCTTTCTTT. This codes for CSGTTGPEAFF.

This clonotype was recorded once. The chain carries TRBV5-1 and TRBJ2-1; D gene uncertain. Deletions cut 1 base from V and 8 bases from J, with 7 bases between. The V gene's germline CDR1 is SGHRS and CDR2 YFSETQ. This CDR3 is built from 12 residues. The CDR3 DNA sequence: TGCGCCAGCAGCTTGCCCCCACATGAGCAGTTCTTC. It encodes CASSLPPHEQFF.

This chain links TRBV20-1 with TRBJ2-2; no reliable D call. Germline V lookup: CDR1 DFQATT, CDR2 SNEGSKA (reference sequence). The CDR3 spans 14 residues. V dropped 1 base and J dropped 0 bases, with 6 bases sitting between them. The chain's CDR3 is CSARGDANTGELFF. The CDR3 DNA follows: TGCAGTGCTAGAGGAGACGCGAACACCGGGGAGCTGTTTTTT.

The chain combines TRBV6-2 or TRBV6-3 with TRBJ2-1; 9 bases are shared with TRBD1. The CDR3 sequence is 15 residues long. The germline V gene encodes CDR1 MNHEY and CDR2 SVGEGT. Trimming cost V 4 bases and J 6 bases; bases outside gene matches: 7. The CDR3 loop is CASSWDRVLTNEQFF. The CDR3 DNA follows: TGTGCCAGCAGTTGGGACAGGGTACTCACCAATGAGCAGTTCTTC.

This rearrangement joins TRBV20-1 to TRBJ1-1; no clear D. Germline loops: CDR1 DFQATT, CDR2 SNEGSKA (reference sequence). Trimming removed 3 bases from V and 1 base from J, with 9 bases in between. This CDR3 is 13 amino acids long. CDR3 loop: CSARGRRNTEAFF. The CDR3 region has the DNA TGCAGTGCTAGGGGCAGGCGGAACACTGAAGCTTTCTTT.

The J gene is TRBJ2-1, the V gene TRBV27; D is undetermined. CDR1 is MNHEY, CDR2 SMNVEV, per germline (reference sequence). V gave up 6 bases and J gave up 11 bases, with 11 bases separating them. CDR3 length equals 11 residues. The CDR3 sequence is CASSDFTKQFF. The CDR3 nucleotides are TGTGCCAGCAGCGACTTTACTAAGCAGTTCTTC.

This clonotype came up many times. The rearrangement uses TRBV12-3 or TRBV12-4 and TRBJ2-6; D remains unclear. There are 12 residues in the CDR3. The V and J ends lost 8 bases and 0 bases respectively, with 2 bases between them. The CDR3: CASDSGANVLTF. DNA for the CDR3: TGTGCCAGCGACTCTGGGGCCAACGTCCTGACTTTC.

This chain connects TRBV4-1 to TRBJ2-1; D tentatively reads TRBD1 or TRBD2 (5 bases each). Germline CDR1 is MGHRA and CDR2 is YSYEKL. The CDR3 covers 15 residues. The V end was cut by 6 bases, the J end by 9 bases, with 21 bases between. CDR3 sequence: CASRYSTGAGIEQFF. Here the CDR3 DNA reads TGCGCCAGCAGATATTCCACCGGGGCTGGAATTGAGCAGTTCTTC.

In regard to this clonotype: The junction does not match germline at one end; this may be a read error. The rearrangement uses TRBV18 and TRBJ2-3, with 7 bases matching TRBD1. Germline CDR1 and CDR2: KGHSH and LQKENI. CDR3 length equals 14 residues. DNA of the CDR3: TGTGCCAACTCACCAAGGGGGCACACAGATACGCAGTATTTT. It yields the protein CANSPRGHTDTQYF.

This chain uses TRBV5-1 with TRBJ2-7; D may be TRBD1 (5 bases). V was pared by 0 bases and J by 4 bases, with 11 bases between. The CDR3 extends over 14 amino acids. The germline V gene has CDR1 SGHRS and CDR2 YFSETQ. The CDR3 is CASSLGAGKYEQYF. The CDR3 DNA sequence: TGCGCCAGCAGCTTGGGGGCAGGGAAGTACGAGCAGTACTTC.

The V call is TRBV7-8, the J call TRBJ2-5; D is undetermined. Germline V gives CDR1 SGHVS, CDR2 FQNEAQ. The V gene lost 7 bases and the J gene lost 2 bases, with 11 bases spanning the gap. This CDR3 has 13 residues. CDR3 residues: CASNRLAQETQYF. The DNA for the CDR3 is TGTGCCAGCAATCGACTGGCTCAAGAGACCCAGTACTTC.

The rearrangement joins TRBV4-2 to TRBJ1-4, with TRBD1 identical over 7 bases. Germline V lookup: CDR1 LGHNA, CDR2 YNFKEQ. This CDR3 region has 14 residues. V lost 4 bases to trimming and J lost 4 bases; unmatched junction nucleotides: 3. The CDR3 loop reads CASSLGQFNEKLFF. Written as DNA, the CDR3 is TGTGCCAGCAGCCTGGGACAGTTTAATGAAAAACTGTTTTTT.

The chain has TRBV7-9 and TRBJ2-2, with a tentative D call TRBD2 (6 bases). The V and J ends lost 2 bases and 5 bases respectively, with 15 bases between them. This CDR3 contains 16 residues. In germline, CDR1 is SEHNR, CDR2 FQNEAQ (reference sequence). In nucleotides, the CDR3 is TGTGCCAGCAGCTTACCAGCGCAGGCGGGGACCGGGGAGCTGTTTTTT. Protein product: CASSLPAQAGTGELFF.

J is TRBJ2-7 and V is TRBV5-6; 8 positions match TRBD1. There are 14 residues in the CDR3. J was trimmed by 7 bases and V by 2 bases; bases with no gene match: 8. Germline values: CDR1 SGHDT, CDR2 YYEEEE. This CDR3 reads CASSFSRGLGEQYF. For the CDR3, the DNA is TGTGCCAGCAGCTTTTCCAGGGGGCTAGGGGAGCAGTACTTC.

The chain couples TRBV24-1 to TRBJ2-5, with D hard to call. The CDR3 loop spans 13 amino acids. Trimming took 5 bases from V and 4 from J, leaving 10 bases between them. CDR1 is KGHDR, CDR2 SFDVKD, per germline. Here the CDR3 reads CATSAAIRETQYF. The CDR3 DNA reads TGTGCCACCAGTGCGGCAATCCGAGAGACCCAGTACTTC.

This chain connects TRBV7-8 to TRBJ2-5, with TRBD2 as a possible D gene (5 bases). Germline assignment: CDR1 SGHVS and CDR2 FQNEAQ. This CDR3 spans 15 amino acids. V was trimmed by 5 bases and J by 1 base, leaving 14 bases between them. CDR3 region: CASSDGLIFQETQYF. DNA of the CDR3: TGTGCCAGCAGCGACGGACTCATTTTCCAAGAGACCCAGTACTTC.